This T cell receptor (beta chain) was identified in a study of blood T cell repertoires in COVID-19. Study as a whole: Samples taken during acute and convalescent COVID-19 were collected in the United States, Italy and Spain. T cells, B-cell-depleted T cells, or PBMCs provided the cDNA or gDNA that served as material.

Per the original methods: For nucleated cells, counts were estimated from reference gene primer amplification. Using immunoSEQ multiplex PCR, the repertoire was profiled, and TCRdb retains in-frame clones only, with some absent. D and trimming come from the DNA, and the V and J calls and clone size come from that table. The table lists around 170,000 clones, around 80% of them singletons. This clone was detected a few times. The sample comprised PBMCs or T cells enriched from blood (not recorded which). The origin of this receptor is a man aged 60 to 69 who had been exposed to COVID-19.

The CDR3 region is CASSAYRDTGELFF. In DNA, the CDR3 is TGTGCCAGCAGCGCGTACAGGGACACCGGGGAGCTGTTTTTT. The chain recombines TRBV5-8 with TRBJ2-2; TRBD1 might be the D (6 bases). V was trimmed by 4 bases and J by 3 bases, leaving 10 bases between them. The CDR3 spans 14 residues. Per the germline V gene, CDR1 is SGHTS and CDR2 is YDEGEE.